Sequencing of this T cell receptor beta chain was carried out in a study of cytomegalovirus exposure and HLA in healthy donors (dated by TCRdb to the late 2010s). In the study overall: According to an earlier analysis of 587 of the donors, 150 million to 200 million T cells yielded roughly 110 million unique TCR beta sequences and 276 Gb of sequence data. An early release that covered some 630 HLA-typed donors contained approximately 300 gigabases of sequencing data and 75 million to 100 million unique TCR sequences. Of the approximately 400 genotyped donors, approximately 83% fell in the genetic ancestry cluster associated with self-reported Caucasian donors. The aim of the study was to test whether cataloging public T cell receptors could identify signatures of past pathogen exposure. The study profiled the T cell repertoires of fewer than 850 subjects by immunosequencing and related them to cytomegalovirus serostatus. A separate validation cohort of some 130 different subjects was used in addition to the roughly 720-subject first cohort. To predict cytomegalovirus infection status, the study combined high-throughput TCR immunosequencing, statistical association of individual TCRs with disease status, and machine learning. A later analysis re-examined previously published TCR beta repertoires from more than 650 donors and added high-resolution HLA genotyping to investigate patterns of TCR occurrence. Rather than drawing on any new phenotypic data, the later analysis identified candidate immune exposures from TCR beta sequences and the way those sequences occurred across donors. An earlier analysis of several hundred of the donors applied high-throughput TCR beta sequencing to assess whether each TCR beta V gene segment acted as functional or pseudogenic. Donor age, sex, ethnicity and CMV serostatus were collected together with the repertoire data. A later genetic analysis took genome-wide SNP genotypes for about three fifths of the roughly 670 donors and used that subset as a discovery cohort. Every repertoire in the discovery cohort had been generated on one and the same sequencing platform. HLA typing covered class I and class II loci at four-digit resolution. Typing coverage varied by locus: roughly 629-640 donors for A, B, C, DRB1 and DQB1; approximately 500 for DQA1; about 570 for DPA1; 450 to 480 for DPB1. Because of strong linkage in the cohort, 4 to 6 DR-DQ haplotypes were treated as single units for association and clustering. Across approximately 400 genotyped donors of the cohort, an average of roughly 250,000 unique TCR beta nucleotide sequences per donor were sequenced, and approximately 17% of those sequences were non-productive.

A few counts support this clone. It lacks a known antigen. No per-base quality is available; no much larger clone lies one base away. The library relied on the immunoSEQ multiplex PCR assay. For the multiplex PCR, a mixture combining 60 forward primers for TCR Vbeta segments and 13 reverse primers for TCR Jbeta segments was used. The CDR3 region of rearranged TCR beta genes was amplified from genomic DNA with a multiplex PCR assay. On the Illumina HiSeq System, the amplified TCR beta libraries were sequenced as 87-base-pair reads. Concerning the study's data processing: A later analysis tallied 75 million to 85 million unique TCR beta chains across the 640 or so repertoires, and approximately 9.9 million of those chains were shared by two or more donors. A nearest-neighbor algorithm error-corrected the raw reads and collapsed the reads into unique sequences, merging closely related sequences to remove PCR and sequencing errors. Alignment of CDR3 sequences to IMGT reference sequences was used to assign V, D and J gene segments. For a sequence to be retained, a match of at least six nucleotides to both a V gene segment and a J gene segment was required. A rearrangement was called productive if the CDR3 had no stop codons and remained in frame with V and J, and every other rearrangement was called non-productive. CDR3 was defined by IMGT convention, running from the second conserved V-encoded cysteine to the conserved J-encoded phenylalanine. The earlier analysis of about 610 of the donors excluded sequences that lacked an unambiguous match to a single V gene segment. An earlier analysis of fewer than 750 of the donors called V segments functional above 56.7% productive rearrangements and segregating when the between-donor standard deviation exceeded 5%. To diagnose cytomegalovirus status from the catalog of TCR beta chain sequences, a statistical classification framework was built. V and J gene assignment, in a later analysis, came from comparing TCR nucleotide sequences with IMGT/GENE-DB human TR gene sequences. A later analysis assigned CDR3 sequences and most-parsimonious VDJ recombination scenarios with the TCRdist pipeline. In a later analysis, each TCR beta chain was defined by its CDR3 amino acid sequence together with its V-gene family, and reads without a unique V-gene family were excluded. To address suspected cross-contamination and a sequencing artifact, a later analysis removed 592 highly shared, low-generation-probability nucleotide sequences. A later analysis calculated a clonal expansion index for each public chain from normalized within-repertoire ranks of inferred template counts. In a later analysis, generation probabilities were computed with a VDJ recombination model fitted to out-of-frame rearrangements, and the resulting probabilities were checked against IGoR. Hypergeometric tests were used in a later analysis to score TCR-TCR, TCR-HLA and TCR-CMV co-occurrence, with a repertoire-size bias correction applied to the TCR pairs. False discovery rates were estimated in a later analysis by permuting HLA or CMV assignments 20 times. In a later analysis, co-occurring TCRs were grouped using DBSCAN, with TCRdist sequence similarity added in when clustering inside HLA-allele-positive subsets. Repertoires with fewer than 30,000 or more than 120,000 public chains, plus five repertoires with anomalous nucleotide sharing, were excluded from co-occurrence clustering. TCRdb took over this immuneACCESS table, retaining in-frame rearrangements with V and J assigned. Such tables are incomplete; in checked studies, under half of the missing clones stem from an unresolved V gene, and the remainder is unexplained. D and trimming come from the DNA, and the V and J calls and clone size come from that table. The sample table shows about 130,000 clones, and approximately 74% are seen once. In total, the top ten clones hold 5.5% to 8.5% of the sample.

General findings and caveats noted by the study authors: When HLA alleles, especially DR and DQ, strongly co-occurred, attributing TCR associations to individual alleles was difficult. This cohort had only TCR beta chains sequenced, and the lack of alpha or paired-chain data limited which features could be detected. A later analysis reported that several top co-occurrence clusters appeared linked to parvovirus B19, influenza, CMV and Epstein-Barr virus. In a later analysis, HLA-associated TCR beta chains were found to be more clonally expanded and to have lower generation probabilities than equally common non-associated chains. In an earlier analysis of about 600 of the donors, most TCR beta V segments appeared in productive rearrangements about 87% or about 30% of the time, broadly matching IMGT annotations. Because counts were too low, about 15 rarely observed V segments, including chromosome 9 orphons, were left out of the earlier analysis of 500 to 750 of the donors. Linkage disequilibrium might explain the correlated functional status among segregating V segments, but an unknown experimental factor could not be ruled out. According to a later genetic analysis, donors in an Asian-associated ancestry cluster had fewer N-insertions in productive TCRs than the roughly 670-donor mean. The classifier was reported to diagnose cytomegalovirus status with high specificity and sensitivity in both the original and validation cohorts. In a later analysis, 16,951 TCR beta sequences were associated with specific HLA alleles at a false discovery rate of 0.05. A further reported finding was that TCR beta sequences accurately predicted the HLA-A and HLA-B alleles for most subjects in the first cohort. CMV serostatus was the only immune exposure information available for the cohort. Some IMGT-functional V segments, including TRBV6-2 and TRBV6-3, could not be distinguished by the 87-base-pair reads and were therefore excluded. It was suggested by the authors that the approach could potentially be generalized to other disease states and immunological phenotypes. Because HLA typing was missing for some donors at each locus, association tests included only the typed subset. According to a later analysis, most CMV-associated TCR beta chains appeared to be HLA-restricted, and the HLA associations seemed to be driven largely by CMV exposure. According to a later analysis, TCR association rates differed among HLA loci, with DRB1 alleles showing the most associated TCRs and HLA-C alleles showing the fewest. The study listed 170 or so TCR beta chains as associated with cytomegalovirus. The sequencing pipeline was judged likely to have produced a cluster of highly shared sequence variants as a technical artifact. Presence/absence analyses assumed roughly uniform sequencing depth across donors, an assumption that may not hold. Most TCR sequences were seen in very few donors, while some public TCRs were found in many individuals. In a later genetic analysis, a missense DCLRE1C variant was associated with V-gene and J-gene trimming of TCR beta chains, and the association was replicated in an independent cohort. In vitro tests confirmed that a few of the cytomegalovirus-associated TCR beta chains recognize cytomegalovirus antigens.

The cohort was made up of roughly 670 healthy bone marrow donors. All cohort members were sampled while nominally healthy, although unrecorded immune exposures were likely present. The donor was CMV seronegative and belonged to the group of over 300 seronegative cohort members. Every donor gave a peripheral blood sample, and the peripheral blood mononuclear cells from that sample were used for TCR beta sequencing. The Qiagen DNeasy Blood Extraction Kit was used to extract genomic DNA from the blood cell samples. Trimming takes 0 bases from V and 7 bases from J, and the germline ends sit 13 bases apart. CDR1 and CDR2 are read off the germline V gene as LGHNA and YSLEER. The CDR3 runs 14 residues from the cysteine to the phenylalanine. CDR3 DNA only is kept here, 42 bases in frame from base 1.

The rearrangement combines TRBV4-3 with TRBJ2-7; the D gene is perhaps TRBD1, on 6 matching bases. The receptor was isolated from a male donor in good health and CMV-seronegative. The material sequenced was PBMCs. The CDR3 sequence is CASSQEPPQGEQYF. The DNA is TGCGCCAGCAGCCAAGAGCCACCACAGGGTGAGCAGTACTTC.